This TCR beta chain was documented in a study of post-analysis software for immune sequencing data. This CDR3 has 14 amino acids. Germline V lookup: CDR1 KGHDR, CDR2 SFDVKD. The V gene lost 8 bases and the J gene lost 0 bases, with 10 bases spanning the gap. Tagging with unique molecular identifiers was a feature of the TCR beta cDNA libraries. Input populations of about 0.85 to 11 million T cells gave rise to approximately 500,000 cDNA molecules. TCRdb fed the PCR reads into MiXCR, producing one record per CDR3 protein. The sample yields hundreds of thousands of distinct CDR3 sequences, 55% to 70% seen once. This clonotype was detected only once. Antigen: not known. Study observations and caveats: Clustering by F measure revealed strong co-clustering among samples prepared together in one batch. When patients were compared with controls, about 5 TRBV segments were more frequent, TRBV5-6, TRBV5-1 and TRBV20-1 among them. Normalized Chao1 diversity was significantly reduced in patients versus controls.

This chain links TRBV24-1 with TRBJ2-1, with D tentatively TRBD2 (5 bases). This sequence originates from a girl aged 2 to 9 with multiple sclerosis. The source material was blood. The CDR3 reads CATNAGPSYNEQFF. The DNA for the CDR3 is TGTGCCACCAACGCGGGCCCCTCCTACAATGAGCAGTTCTTC.